The 16 T cell receptor beta chains listed next were all sequenced from one sample in a study of blood T cell repertoires in COVID-19 (dated by TCRdb to the early 2020s). Libraries came from the immunoSEQ multiplex PCR assay. As stored in TCRdb, this immuneACCESS dataset retains in-frame rearrangements with V and J assigned. A fraction of the clones does not appear; measured against another copy, unresolved V genes explain less than half of the discrepancy, and the remainder lacks a known reason. This sample lists some 300,000 clones; approximately 86% were detected once. The ten largest clonotypes hold approximately 2% of the sample. Source material: peripheral blood. The receptors were gathered from a man aged 18 to 35 with active or convalescent COVID-19.

The chain employs TRBV4-3 and TRBJ2-5; 14 nucleotides align to TRBD2. After removal of 4 bases from V and 3 bases from J, the junction contained 7 bases not matched to a gene. Germline CDR1 reads LGHNA; CDR2 reads YSLEER. The CDR3 extends over 17 amino acids. CDR3 residues: CASSLGTSGGFEETQYF. The CDR3 bases are TGCGCCAGCAGCCTCGGGACTAGCGGGGGATTCGAAGAGACCCAGTACTTC.

The gene calls are TRBV7-2 and TRBJ1-2, with D possibly being TRBD1 (5 bases). This CDR3 spans 15 amino acids. The germline V and J ends were trimmed by 2 bases and 6 bases, with 16 bases remaining between them. The germline gives CDR1 SGHTA, CDR2 FQGNSA. The CDR3: CASSLYDSVGNGYTF. The CDR3 DNA sequence: TGTGCCAGCAGCTTATATGACAGCGTGGGGAATGGCTACACCTTC.

The chain combines TRBV5-1 with TRBJ2-7, with 9 positions matching TRBD1. V gave up 4 bases and J gave up 2 bases; unmatched junction bases: 7. The germline gives CDR1 SGHRS, CDR2 YFSETQ. The CDR3 covers 15 residues. Here the CDR3 reads CASSPPGDRAYEQYF. CDR3 in DNA: TGCGCCAGCAGCCCGCCAGGGGACAGGGCCTACGAGCAGTACTTC.

The chain carries TRBV15 and TRBJ2-3, with 9 nucleotides matching TRBD2. The CDR3 consists of 15 residues. In germline, CDR1 is LNHNV, CDR2 YYDKDF (reference sequence). V trimming: 6 bases; J trimming: 1 base; junction bases outside the gene matches: 5. The CDR3 DNA is TGTGCCACCAGGGGCGGGAGGGCCGGCACAGATACGCAGTATTTT. Residues: CATRGGRAGTDTQYF.

This sequence joins TRBV14 and TRBJ1-4; D possibly corresponds to TRBD1 (5 bases). The CDR3 has 16 amino acids. Germline V lookup: CDR1 SGHDN, CDR2 FVKESK. Trimming stripped 0 bases from V and 8 bases from J, with 16 bases between. The CDR3 region has the DNA TGTGCCAGCAGCCAAGAAATAACACAGGCCAGGGAAAAACTGTTTTTT. This gives the protein CASSQEITQAREKLFF. Full variable domain (outside the CDR3, taken from reference TRBV14 and TRBJ1-4): EAGVTQFPSHSVIEKGQTVTLRCDPISGHDNLYWYRRVMGKEIKFLLHFVKESKQDESGMPNNRFLAERTGGTYSTLKVQPAELEDSGVYFCASSQEITQAREKLFFGSGTQLSVL.

The chain combines TRBV18 with TRBJ2-1; 10 positions match TRBD1. V shed 6 bases and J 7 bases; nucleotides not matched to a gene: 6. The CDR3 is 14 amino acids. The germline gives CDR1 KGHSH, CDR2 LQKENI. The CDR3 DNA sequence: TGTGCCAGCTCCTCCGGGACAGGGGAGAATGAGCAGTTCTTC. Translated: CASSSGTGENEQFF.

The genes are TRBV27 and TRBJ2-1, with TRBD2 as a possible D gene (5 bases). V was clipped by 3 bases and J by 5 bases, with 11 bases between them. The CDR3 sequence is 14 residues long. Germline-derived CDR1 and CDR2 are MNHEY and SMNVEV (reference sequence). The DNA of the CDR3 is TGTGCCAGCAGTTTGTGGAGGAACAACAATGAGCAGTTCTTC. This translates into CASSLWRNNNEQFF.

With respect to this clone: The identical CDR3 is also encoded by other nucleotide sequences in the sample. The chain combines TRBV5-1 with TRBJ1-4, with 10 bases fitting TRBD1. Germline assignment: CDR1 SGHRS and CDR2 YFSETQ. With 1 base clipped from V and 6 bases from J, the junction kept 3 bases outside the gene matches. The CDR3 sequence is 15 residues long. The CDR3 region is CASSLLGTGDEKLFF. The DNA of the CDR3 is TGCGCCAGCAGCTTGCTCGGGACAGGGGATGAAAAACTGTTTTTT. Full variable domain (missing parts from reference TRBV5-1 and TRBJ1-4): KAGVTQTPRYLIKTRGQQVTLSCSPISGHRSVSWYQQTPGQGLQFLFEYFSETQRNKGNFPGRFSGRQFSNSRSEMNVSTLELGDSALYLCASSLLGTGDEKLFFGSGTQLSVL.

The V gene is TRBV11-1, the J gene TRBJ2-1; D gene unclear. CDR1 is SGHAT, CDR2 FQDESV, per germline (reference sequence). This CDR3 comprises 13 residues. V gave up 1 base and J gave up 6 bases, with 7 bases separating them. CDR3 coding DNA: TGTGCCAGCAGCTTAGTACTTCTCAATGAGCAGTTCTTC. This translates into CASSLVLLNEQFF.

The chain employs TRBV5-1 and TRBJ1-3; D not certain. Germline loops: CDR1 SGHRS, CDR2 YFSETQ. This CDR3 comprises 13 residues. Trimming removed 0 bases at V and 4 bases at J, with 5 bases between. CDR3 region: CASSLDIGNTIYF. Written as DNA, the CDR3 is TGCGCCAGCAGCTTGGACATAGGAAACACCATATATTTT.

CDR3 in DNA: TGTGCCACCAGTGATTCCGGGACAGGACTCTACAATGAGCAGTTCTTC. Protein product: CATSDSGTGLYNEQFF. The genes are TRBV24-1 and TRBJ2-1; 8 positions agree with TRBD1. The J segment lost 3 bases and the V segment lost 2 bases, leaving 5 bases of the junction unmatched. Per the germline V gene, CDR1 is KGHDR and CDR2 is SFDVKD. The CDR3 runs to 16 residues.

The chain joins TRBV9 to TRBJ2-1; the D gene is possibly TRBD2 (5 bases). Per the germline V gene, CDR1 is SGDLS and CDR2 is YYNGEE. Trimming pared 5 bases from V and 0 bases from J, leaving 9 bases between. This CDR3 region has 14 residues. CDR3 nucleotides: TGTGCCAGCAGTGGAGGTGACTCCTACAATGAGCAGTTCTTC. Translating gives CASSGGDSYNEQFF.

V is TRBV19 and J is TRBJ2-5; tentative D call: TRBD2 (6 bases). V lost 3 bases to trimming and J lost 0 bases, with 11 bases between them. Germline CDR1 reads LNHDA; CDR2 reads SQIVND (reference sequence). This CDR3 has 15 amino acids. DNA for the CDR3: TGTGCCAGTAGTATTGGTGGGAGGTACCAAGAGACCCAGTACTTC. It codes for CASSIGGRYQETQYF.

This chain links TRBV6-5 with TRBJ1-5; D not resolved. The CDR3 length is 15 residues. V gave up 8 bases and J gave up 3 bases, with 17 bases separating them. CDR1 and CDR2 from the germline V gene are MNHEY and SVGAGI. The CDR3 sequence: CASGHPGAYNQPQHF. Written as DNA, the CDR3 is TGTGCCAGCGGGCACCCTGGCGCTTACAATCAGCCCCAGCATTTT.

The J gene is TRBJ1-4, the V gene TRBV5-6; D is possibly TRBD1 (6 bases). V gave up 1 base and J gave up 6 bases, with 7 bases separating them. Germline CDR1 reads SGHDT; CDR2 reads YYEEEE. This CDR3 is 13 amino acids long. CDR3 nucleotides: TGTGCCAGCAGCTTGTACAGGGATGAAAAACTGTTTTTT. As protein: CASSLYRDEKLFF.

This clone was seen a single time. V gene TRBV25-1 combines with J gene TRBJ2-1, with TRBD2 identical over 11 bases. CDR1 is MGHDK and CDR2 is SYGVNS in the germline V gene. CDR3 size: 13 residues. The V and J ends lost 7 bases and 8 bases, in that order; junction bases with no gene match: 4. This CDR3 is CASKTSGRYEQFF. The DNA for the CDR3 is TGTGCCAGCAAAACTAGCGGGAGATATGAGCAGTTCTTC.